The 17 T cell receptor beta chains in this list originate from one sample, sequenced in a study of CD8 T cells in Susac syndrome (dated by TCRdb to between 2019 and 2020). Library prep was done by the immunoSEQ multiplex PCR assay. RNA was extracted with the RNeasy kit and about 0.5 to 1 ug was reverse transcribed using random hexamers. The raw public data were reprocessed by TCRdb itself: fastp quality trimming at Q25, MiXCR clonotype calling, in-frame beta chains only. CDR3 protein sequences are deduplicated, and each keeps its most common genes and DNA. Here the sample has 400,000 to 550,000 distinct CDR3 sequences; approximately 85% occur a single time. Clones ranked in the top ten supply under 0.15% of the sample. Sequencing was carried out using CD8+ T cells from PBMCs. All receptors come from a human donor with multiple sclerosis.

V usage is TRBV7-9 and J usage is TRBJ2-1, with 7 positions matching TRBD2. The CDR3 loop spans 14 amino acids. J was trimmed by 2 bases and V by 7 bases; bases with no gene match: 5. The germline V gene has CDR1 SEHNR and CDR2 FQNEAQ (reference sequence). The CDR3: CASNGGGPYNEQFF. The DNA of the CDR3 is TGTGCCAGCAATGGGGGGGGACCCTACAATGAGCAGTTCTTC.

The chain couples TRBV30 to TRBJ2-7; 7 bases line up with TRBD1. The J segment lost 3 bases and the V segment lost 2 bases, leaving 7 bases of the junction unmatched. CDR3 length equals 14 residues. Germline lookup yields CDR1 GTSNPN and CDR2 SVGIG (reference sequence). The CDR3 is CAWSPDTGVYEQYF. In nucleotides, the CDR3 is TGTGCCTGGAGTCCGGACACAGGGGTCTACGAGCAGTACTTC.

V is TRBV14 and J is TRBJ1-1; D is uncertain. Germline V gene data show CDR1 as SGHDN and CDR2 as FVKESK. The ends were cut back, 7 bases at V and 2 bases at J, with 8 bases in the middle. The CDR3 covers 12 residues. The CDR3 sequence: CASKEENTEAFF. The CDR3 DNA is TGTGCCAGCAAGGAGGAAAACACTGAAGCTTTCTTT.

This rearrangement joins TRBV6-1 to TRBJ1-1, with no clear D. The germline CDR1 and CDR2 sequences are MNHNS and SASEGT. V was cut by 8 bases and J by 4 bases, with 14 bases left in between. This CDR3 is 13 amino acids long. CDR3 protein: CASGASAGTEAFF. CDR3 sequence (DNA): TGTGCCAGCGGCGCCAGCGCGGGCACTGAAGCTTTCTTT.

The chain joins TRBV29-1 to TRBJ1-2, with D possibly being TRBD1 (5 bases). The ends were cut back, 0 bases at V and 8 bases at J, with 16 bases in the middle. This CDR3 region has 14 residues. Germline assignment: CDR1 SQVTM and CDR2 ANQGSEA. The CDR3, as DNA: TGCAGCGTTGAAGATTTTTTCGGGGGATGGGGCTACACCTTC. Translating it yields CSVEDFFGGWGYTF.

This sequence joins TRBV20-1 and TRBJ1-1; D is unresolved. This CDR3 region has 11 residues. The germline CDR1 and CDR2 sequences are DFQATT and SNEGSKA (reference sequence). V lost 5 bases to trimming and J lost 1 base, with 5 bases between them. CDR3 loop: CSARQNTEAFF. DNA for the CDR3: TGCAGTGCTCGGCAGAACACTGAAGCTTTCTTT.

This chain uses TRBV20-1 with TRBJ2-7; 11 bases align to TRBD1. Germline values: CDR1 DFQATT, CDR2 SNEGSKA (reference sequence). The CDR3 sequence is 14 residues long. Germline trimming cut 6 bases from V and 2 bases from J; bases unmatched to any gene: 6. The CDR3 DNA follows: TGCAGTGCGTCGATGGGACAGGGGGCCTACGAGCAGTACTTC. It specifies CSASMGQGAYEQYF.

The V call is TRBV27, the J call TRBJ2-3; D gene ambiguous. In germline, CDR1 is MNHEY, CDR2 SMNVEV (reference sequence). This CDR3 spans 16 amino acids. V dropped 5 bases and J dropped 2 bases, with 17 bases sitting between them. The CDR3 nucleotides read TGTGCCAGCAGTCCCCCGACGGGCAGAGTCACAGATACGCAGTATTTT. It translates to CASSPPTGRVTDTQYF.

J is TRBJ1-1 and V is TRBV2; 10 nucleotides line up with TRBD1. Germline lookup yields CDR1 SNHLY and CDR2 FYNNEI. This CDR3 is 15 amino acids long. J lost 5 bases, V lost 6 bases, and 9 bases had no gene match. In DNA, the CDR3 is TGTGCCAGCAGGGACTCGGGACAGGGGTGGACTGAAGCTTTCTTT. It is translated as CASRDSGQGWTEAFF.

The chain couples TRBV18 to TRBJ1-2, with TRBD1 identical over 8 bases. This CDR3 contains 14 residues. The germline V gene encodes CDR1 KGHSH and CDR2 LQKENI. The junction had 7 bases not matched to a gene; V was cut back by 5 bases and J by 5 bases. DNA of the CDR3: TGTGCCAGCTCATCGGGACAGGTCAATTATGGCTACACCTTC. This translates into CASSSGQVNYGYTF.

This clonotype was seen only a few times. This sequence joins TRBV6-5 and TRBJ1-5, with D perhaps TRBD1 (5 bases). In germline, CDR1 is MNHEY, CDR2 SVGAGI. The CDR3 has 15 residues. Trimming cost V 2 bases and J 7 bases, with 15 bases left between them. CDR3 region: CASSYGQGVGQPQHF. CDR3 coding DNA: TGTGCCAGCAGTTACGGGCAAGGGGTGGGCCAGCCCCAGCATTTT.

The sample holds one count of this clonotype. The CDR3 reads CASSESGRISNQPQHF. CDR3 DNA sequence: TGCGCCAGCAGTGAGTCGGGGCGGATTAGCAATCAGCCCCAGCATTTT. The V call is TRBV10-2, the J call TRBJ1-5; TRBD1 is a possible D gene (5 bases). The germline V gene encodes CDR1 WSHSY and CDR2 SAAADI. Trimming left V 0 bases short and J 0 bases short, with 9 bases between. The CDR3 has 16 residues.

This chain links TRBV28 with TRBJ1-2; D ambiguous. This CDR3 contains 15 residues. Trimming shortened V by 7 bases and J by 4 bases, and 19 bases separated the two germline ends. Germline CDR1 reads MDHEN; CDR2 reads SYDVKM. CDR3 nucleotides: TGTGCCAGCATACCCCGGGAGGGAACGGCCTATGGCTACACCTTC. Translation: CASIPREGTAYGYTF.

For the CDR3, the DNA is TGTGCCAGCAGTTCGGGGTTGGGACTGTTTTTT. Protein sequence: CASSSGLGLFF. The rearrangement uses TRBV2 and TRBJ2-2; D possibly corresponds to TRBD2 (5 bases). CDR1 and CDR2 (germline): SNHLY, FYNNEI. The germline V and J ends were trimmed by 5 bases and 14 bases, with 12 bases remaining between them. This CDR3 region has 11 residues.

The chain combines TRBV19 with TRBJ2-1; 8 nucleotides align to TRBD1. Per germline, CDR1 LNHDA and CDR2 SQIVND (reference sequence). After removal of 8 bases from V and 5 bases from J, the junction contained 8 bases not matched to a gene. CDR3 length: 14 residues. The CDR3 nucleotides are TGTGCCAGTGGTTGGCAGGGGGCAAACAATGAGCAGTTCTTC. Protein product: CASGWQGANNEQFF.

The chain recombines TRBV5-4 with TRBJ1-2; D gene unclear. The germline CDR1 and CDR2 sequences are SGHNT and YYREEE (reference sequence). V was clipped by 1 base and J by 5 bases, with 12 bases between them. The CDR3 consists of 14 residues. For the CDR3, the DNA is TGTGCCAGCAGCTTGAGGGCCAGAGCTTATGGCTACACCTTC. Translating gives CASSLRARAYGYTF.

This clonotype was counted a few times. The rearrangement uses TRBV3-1 and TRBJ2-7; D unclear. V lost 8 bases, J lost 1 base, and 9 bases lay in between. The CDR3 totals 12 residues. Germline CDR1 LGHDT, CDR2 YNNKEL (reference sequence). CDR3 sequence reads: CASSDGSYEQYF. CDR3 in DNA: TGTGCCAGCTCGGATGGGTCCTACGAGCAGTACTTC.